A single count supports the clone carrying this TCR beta chain. Clones were sequenced by immunoSEQ multiplex PCR, and TCRdb holds only the in-frame ones, with some missing. The data show approximately 52,000 clones, 92% seen once. Trimming took 5 bases from V and 6 from J; bases not matched to a gene: 7. This CDR3 has 16 amino acids. From germline, CDR1 is LNHDA and CDR2 SQIVND (reference sequence). These data are taken from a study of T cell changes during pregnancy in multiple sclerosis. This TCR was recovered from a female donor with multiple sclerosis, enrolled in a pregnancy study. The chain joins TRBV19 to TRBJ2-1, with 13 bases fitting TRBD2. The specimen was CD4+ T cells from peripheral blood mononuclear cells, collected in the third trimester of pregnancy. The CDR3 DNA is TGTGCCAGTAGTCTTCCGGGACTAGCGGGATCCAATGAGCAGTTCTTC. Protein: CASSLPGLAGSNEQFF.